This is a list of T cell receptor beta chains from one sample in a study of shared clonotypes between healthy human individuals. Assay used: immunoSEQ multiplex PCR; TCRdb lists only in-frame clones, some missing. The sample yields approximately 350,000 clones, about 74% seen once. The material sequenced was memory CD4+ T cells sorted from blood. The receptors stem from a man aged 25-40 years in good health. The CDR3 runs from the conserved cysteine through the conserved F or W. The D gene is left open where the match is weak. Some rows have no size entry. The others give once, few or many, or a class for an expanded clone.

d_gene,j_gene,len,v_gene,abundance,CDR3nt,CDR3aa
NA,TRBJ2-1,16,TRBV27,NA,TGTGCCAGCAGTTTATCGGTGCGTAGGACTTACAATGAGCAGTTCTTC,CASSLSVRRTYNEQFF
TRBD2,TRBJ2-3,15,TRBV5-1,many,TGCGCCAGCGCACCAACTAGCGGGAGGGTGGATACGCAGTATTTT,CASAPTSGRVDTQYF
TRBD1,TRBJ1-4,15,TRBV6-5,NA,TGTGCCAGCAGCGGACAGGGGGCGCGGGGCGAAAAACTGTTTTTT,CASSGQGARGEKLFF
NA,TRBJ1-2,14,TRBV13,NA,TGTGCCAGCAGCTCGGGACCGATACTCTATGGCTACACCTTC,CASSSGPILYGYTF
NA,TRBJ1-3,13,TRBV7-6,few,TGTGCCAGCAGCTTAGAATTTGGAAACACCATATATTTT,CASSLEFGNTIYF
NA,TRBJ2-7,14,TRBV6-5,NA,TGTGCCAGCAGTTACAGCCACCGGGACGACGAGCAGTACTTC,CASSYSHRDDEQYF
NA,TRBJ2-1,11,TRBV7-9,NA,TGTGCCAGCAGCTTGAGGGCCGGGCAGTTCTTC,CASSLRAGQFF
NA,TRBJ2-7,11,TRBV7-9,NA,TGTGCCAGCAGCTTAAACGGCGAGCAGTACTTC,CASSLNGEQYF
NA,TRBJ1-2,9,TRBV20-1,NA,TGCAGTGCTAGAGGTGGCTACACCTTC,CSARGGYTF
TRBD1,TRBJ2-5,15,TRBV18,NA,TGTGCCAGCTCACCCAGGGGACAGGGCCAAGAGACCCAGTACTTC,CASSPRGQGQETQYF
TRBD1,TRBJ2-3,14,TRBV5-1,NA,TGCGCCAGCAGCCCTACAGGGGGAGTAGATACGCAGTATTTT,CASSPTGGVDTQYF
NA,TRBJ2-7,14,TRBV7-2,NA,TGTGCCAGCAGCTTAAACTTAGTTGCCTACGAGCAGTACTTC,CASSLNLVAYEQYF
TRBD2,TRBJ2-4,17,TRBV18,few,TGTGCCAGCTCACCGGCCACTAGCGCGCTAGCCAAAAACATTCAGTACTTC,CASSPATSALAKNIQYF
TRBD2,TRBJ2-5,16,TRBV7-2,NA,TGTGCCAGCAACACCCTGGGACTAGCGGACCAAGAGACCCAGTACTTC,CASNTLGLADQETQYF
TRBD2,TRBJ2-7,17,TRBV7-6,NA,TGTGCCAGCAGCTTAGGCCTAGCGGGAACGCCAGGGGGTGAGCAGTACTTC,CASSLGLAGTPGGEQYF
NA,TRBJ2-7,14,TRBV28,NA,TGTGCCAGCAGTTCTCCCGGACACCTCTACGAGCAGTACTTC,CASSSPGHLYEQYF
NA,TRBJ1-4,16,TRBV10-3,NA,TGTGCCATCAGTGATTCGACAGGTCGAGATAATGAAAAACTGTTTTTT,CAISDSTGRDNEKLFF
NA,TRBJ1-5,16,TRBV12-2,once,TGTGCAAGTCGCTTAGCGGGGAGAAATACCCATGAGCCCCAGCATTTT,CASRLAGRNTHEPQHF
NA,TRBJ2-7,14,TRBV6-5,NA,TGTGCCAGCAGTCTCCTGGGGAGGGGGGGCGAGCAGTACTTC,CASSLLGRGGEQYF
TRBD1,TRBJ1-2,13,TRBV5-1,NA,TGCGCCAGCAGCTTGGGACAGGGCTCTGGCTACACCTTC,CASSLGQGSGYTF
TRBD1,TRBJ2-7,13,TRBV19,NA,TGTGCCAGTGCCGGGACAGTCTCCTACGAGCAGTACTTC,CASAGTVSYEQYF
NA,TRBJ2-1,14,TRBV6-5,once,TGTGCCAGCAGTTACGGGCGGATGTACAATGAGCAGTTCTTC,CASSYGRMYNEQFF
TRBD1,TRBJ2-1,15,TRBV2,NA,TGTGCCAGCAGCCAAACAGGGGAGACCTACAATGAGCAGTTCTTC,CASSQTGETYNEQFF
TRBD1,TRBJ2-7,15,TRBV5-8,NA,TGTGCCAGCAGCCCCAAGGACAGGAGCTCCTACGAGCAGTACTTC,CASSPKDRSSYEQYF
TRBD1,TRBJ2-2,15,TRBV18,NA,TGTGCCAGCTCGCGTGGACAGGGGGAAACCGGGGAGCTGTTTTTT,CASSRGQGETGELFF
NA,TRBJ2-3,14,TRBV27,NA,TGTGCCAGCAGTTATATGGGCTCCACAGATACGCAGTATTTT,CASSYMGSTDTQYF
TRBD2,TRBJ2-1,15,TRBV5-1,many,TGCGCCAGCAGCCCGTGGACTAGCGACTACAATGAGCAGTTCTTC,CASSPWTSDYNEQFF
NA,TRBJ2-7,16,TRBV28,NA,TGTGCCAGCAACACTCTGGGAGGGGGACGTATCCACGAGCAGTACTTC,CASNTLGGGRIHEQYF
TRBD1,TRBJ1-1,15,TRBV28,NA,TGTGCCAGCAGTGACGACAGGGGGCGCGGGGCTGAAGCTTTCTTT,CASSDDRGRGAEAFF
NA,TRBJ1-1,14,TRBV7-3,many,TGTGCCAGCAGCTTAGGGGGATATGACACTGAAGCTTTCTTT,CASSLGGYDTEAFF
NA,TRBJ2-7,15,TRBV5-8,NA,TGTGCCAGCAGCTTGGTTTCAGGGTCCAACTACGAGCAGTACTTC,CASSLVSGSNYEQYF
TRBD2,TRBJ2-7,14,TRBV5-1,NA,TGCGCCAGCAGCTTGGGACTAGCGGACTACGAGCAGTACTTC,CASSLGLADYEQYF
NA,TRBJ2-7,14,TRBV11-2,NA,TGTGCCAGCAGCCGCACATACGAGGGCTACGAGCAGTACTTC,CASSRTYEGYEQYF
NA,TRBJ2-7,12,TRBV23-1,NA,TGCGCCAGCAGAACAGGCGCCCTAGAGCAGTACTTC,CASRTGALEQYF
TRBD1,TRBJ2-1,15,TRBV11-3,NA,TGTGCCAGCAGCTTTAACACAGGGGGTTACAATGAGCAGTTCTTC,CASSFNTGGYNEQFF
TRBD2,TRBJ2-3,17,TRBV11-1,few,TGTGCCAGCAGCCCCCGAGAAGCGGGAGGCTTCACAGATACGCAGTATTTT,CASSPREAGGFTDTQYF
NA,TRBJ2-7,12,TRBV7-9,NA,TGTGCCAGCAGCCAGGGCTACTACGAGCAGTACTTC,CASSQGYYEQYF
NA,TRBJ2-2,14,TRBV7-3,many,TGTGCCAGCAGCCCGGGTGATGGAACCGGGGAGCTGTTTTTT,CASSPGDGTGELFF
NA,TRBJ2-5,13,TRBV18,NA,TGTGCCAGCTCACCTCGCGAGTCGGAGACCCAGTACTTC,CASSPRESETQYF
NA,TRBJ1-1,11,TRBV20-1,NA,TGCAGTGCTAGCGGGCTCCACGAAGCTTTCTTT,CSASGLHEAFF
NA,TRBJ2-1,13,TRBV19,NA,TGTGCCAGTAGTGTCGGGTCCCTCAATGAGCAGTTCTTC,CASSVGSLNEQFF
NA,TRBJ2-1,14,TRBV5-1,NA,TGCGCCAGCAGCTTGCGGGCGGGAAACAATGAGCAGTTCTTC,CASSLRAGNNEQFF
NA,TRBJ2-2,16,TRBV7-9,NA,TGTGCCAGCAGCTTAGTTCTAGCCCCGGACACCGGGGAGCTGTTTTTT,CASSLVLAPDTGELFF